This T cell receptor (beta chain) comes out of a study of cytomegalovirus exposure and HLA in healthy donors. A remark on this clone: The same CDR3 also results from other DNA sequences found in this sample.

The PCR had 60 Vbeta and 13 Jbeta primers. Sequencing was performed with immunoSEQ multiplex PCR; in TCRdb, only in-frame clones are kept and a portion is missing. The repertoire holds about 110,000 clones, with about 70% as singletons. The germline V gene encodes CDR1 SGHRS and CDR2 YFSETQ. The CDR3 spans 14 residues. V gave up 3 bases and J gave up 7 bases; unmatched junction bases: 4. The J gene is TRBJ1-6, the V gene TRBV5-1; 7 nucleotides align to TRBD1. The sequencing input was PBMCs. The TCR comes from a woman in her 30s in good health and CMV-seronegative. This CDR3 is CASSYGTVNSPLHF. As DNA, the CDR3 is TGCGCCAGCAGCTACGGGACAGTCAATTCACCCCTCCACTTT.